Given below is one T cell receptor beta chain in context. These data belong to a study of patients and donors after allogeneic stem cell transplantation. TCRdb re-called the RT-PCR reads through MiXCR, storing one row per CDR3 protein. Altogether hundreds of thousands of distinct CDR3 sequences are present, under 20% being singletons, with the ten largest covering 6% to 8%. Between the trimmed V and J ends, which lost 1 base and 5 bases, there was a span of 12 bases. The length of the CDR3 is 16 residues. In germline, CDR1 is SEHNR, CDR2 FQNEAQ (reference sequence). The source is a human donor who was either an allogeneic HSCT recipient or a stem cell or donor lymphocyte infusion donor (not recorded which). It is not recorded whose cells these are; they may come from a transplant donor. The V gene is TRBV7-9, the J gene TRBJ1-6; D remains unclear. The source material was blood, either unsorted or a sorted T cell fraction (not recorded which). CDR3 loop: CASSLGRRLNNSPLHF. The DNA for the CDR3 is TGTGCCAGCAGCTTAGGGCGCCGGCTAAATAATTCACCCCTCCACTTT.